This is a list of T cell receptor beta chains from one sample in a study of T cell changes during pregnancy in multiple sclerosis. Produced via immunoSEQ multiplex PCR; TCRdb's table is partial and in-frame only. This sample has about 44,000 clones, with around 89% found just once. The sequenced sample was CD4+ T cells from peripheral blood mononuclear cells, obtained after pregnancy. These receptors all come from a female donor with multiple sclerosis, enrolled in a pregnancy study. CDR3s include the opening cysteine and the closing phenylalanine or tryptophan. D genes are given only for firm matches. Rows may omit the clone size; those that give it use once, few, many or a size class.

j_call: TRBJ2-2
v_call: TRBV7-2
d_call: .
clone_size: once
cdr3_nt: TGTGCCAGCAGCTTAAGCGGAAAAACCGGGGAGCTGTTTTTT
cdr3_aa: CASSLSGKTGELFF

j_call: TRBJ1-2
v_call: TRBV7-2
d_call: .
clone_size: .
cdr3_nt: TGTGCCAGCAGTTCCGAGCGGGGGGCGGGTGGCTACACCTTC
cdr3_aa: CASSSERGAGGYTF

j_call: TRBJ2-3
v_call: TRBV4-2
d_call: TRBD2
clone_size: .
cdr3_nt: TGTGCCAGCAGCCGCGGGACTAGCGGGAACGCCGATACGCAGTATTTT
cdr3_aa: CASSRGTSGNADTQYF

j_call: TRBJ2-7
v_call: TRBV2
d_call: TRBD1
clone_size: .
cdr3_nt: TGTGCCAGCAGCGCCAGGGGGCTGTCCTACGAGCAGTACTTC
cdr3_aa: CASSARGLSYEQYF

j_call: TRBJ2-3
v_call: TRBV11-2
d_call: TRBD2
clone_size: .
cdr3_nt: TGTGCCAGCAGCTTTCGCGGGAGTTCCGTAGATACGCAGTATTTT
cdr3_aa: CASSFRGSSVDTQYF

j_call: TRBJ2-5
v_call: TRBV21-1
d_call: .
clone_size: .
cdr3_nt: TGTGCCAGCAACTTAACTTCCAGGGGCAGGGCAAAGACCCAGTACTTC
cdr3_aa: CASNLTSRGRAKTQYF

j_call: TRBJ2-1
v_call: TRBV25-1
d_call: .
clone_size: .
cdr3_nt: TGTGCCAGCAGTGAATATAGGCCAGGCCCTAATGAGCAGTTCTTC
cdr3_aa: CASSEYRPGPNEQFF

j_call: TRBJ2-7
v_call: TRBV7-2
d_call: TRBD2
clone_size: .
cdr3_nt: TGTGCCAGCAGCTTCGGACTAGCGGGAGTGGGTTACGAGCAGTACTTC
cdr3_aa: CASSFGLAGVGYEQYF

j_call: TRBJ2-3
v_call: TRBV5-1
d_call: TRBD2
clone_size: .
cdr3_nt: TGCGCCAGCAGCTTAAGCGGGAGCGGCACAGATACGCAGTATTTT
cdr3_aa: CASSLSGSGTDTQYF

j_call: TRBJ2-5
v_call: TRBV27
d_call: .
clone_size: once
cdr3_nt: TGTGCCAGCAGTTTCTCCGACAGACAGGAGACCCAGTACTTC
cdr3_aa: CASSFSDRQETQYF

j_call: TRBJ2-3
v_call: TRBV9
d_call: .
clone_size: .
cdr3_nt: TGTGCCAGCAGCTTCCTAACAGATACGCAGTATTTT
cdr3_aa: CASSFLTDTQYF

j_call: TRBJ1-2
v_call: TRBV18
d_call: TRBD1
clone_size: .
cdr3_nt: TGTGCCAGCTCACCACTGGGACAGGGCTATGGCTACACCTTC
cdr3_aa: CASSPLGQGYGYTF

j_call: TRBJ2-7
v_call: TRBV7-3
d_call: TRBD2
clone_size: .
cdr3_nt: TGTGCCAGCAGCCCTCGACTAGCGGGAGAACACGAGCAGTACTTC
cdr3_aa: CASSPRLAGEHEQYF

j_call: TRBJ1-5
v_call: TRBV7-9
d_call: .
clone_size: .
cdr3_nt: TGTGCCAGCAGCTTCGACATAGGGGTAGGCAATCAGCCCCAGCATTTT
cdr3_aa: CASSFDIGVGNQPQHF

j_call: TRBJ2-2
v_call: TRBV7-2
d_call: TRBD2
clone_size: .
cdr3_nt: TGTGCCAGCAGCTTAGGCGGGAGTATCACCGGGGAGCTGTTTTTT
cdr3_aa: CASSLGGSITGELFF

j_call: TRBJ2-5
v_call: TRBV10-3
d_call: TRBD1
clone_size: .
cdr3_nt: TGTGCCATCAGTCCCACAGGGGGTCAAGAGACCCAGTACTTC
cdr3_aa: CAISPTGGQETQYF

j_call: TRBJ2-3
v_call: TRBV29-1
d_call: TRBD2
clone_size: .
cdr3_nt: TGCAGCGTTGTGGATGCGGGAGTTACGACAGATACGCAGTATTTT
cdr3_aa: CSVVDAGVTTDTQYF

j_call: TRBJ1-4
v_call: TRBV6-6
d_call: .
clone_size: .
cdr3_nt: TGTGCCAGCAGCTCTAGACAGGCAGCTAATGAAAAACTGTTTTTT
cdr3_aa: CASSSRQAANEKLFF

j_call: TRBJ2-5
v_call: TRBV18
d_call: .
clone_size: .
cdr3_nt: TGTGCCAGCTCACCCCCCGCACCCTATCAAGAGACCCAGTACTTC
cdr3_aa: CASSPPAPYQETQYF

j_call: TRBJ1-5
v_call: TRBV18
d_call: .
clone_size: .
cdr3_nt: TGTGCCAGCTCACCACAGGGGGTTGATCAGCCCCAGCATTTT
cdr3_aa: CASSPQGVDQPQHF

j_call: TRBJ2-7
v_call: TRBV6-1
d_call: .
clone_size: .
cdr3_nt: TGTGCCAGCAGTGCCATAGCGGAGAGCTACGAGCAGTACTTC
cdr3_aa: CASSAIAESYEQYF

j_call: TRBJ2-7
v_call: TRBV18
d_call: .
clone_size: .
cdr3_nt: TGTGCCAGCTCACTTGGGAGCAACGCCGTGCAGTACTTC
cdr3_aa: CASSLGSNAVQYF

j_call: TRBJ2-7
v_call: TRBV5-4
d_call: TRBD2
clone_size: .
cdr3_nt: TGTGCCAGCACCTCCGGACTAGCGGGAGTTGAGCAGTACTTC
cdr3_aa: CASTSGLAGVEQYF

j_call: TRBJ1-2
v_call: TRBV5-1
d_call: TRBD1
clone_size: .
cdr3_nt: TGCGCCAGCAGCACGGCGACAGGGGGAAGAGCTAACTATGGCTACACCTTC
cdr3_aa: CASSTATGGRANYGYTF

j_call: TRBJ2-2
v_call: TRBV2
d_call: .
clone_size: .
cdr3_nt: TGTGCCAGCAGTGACAGCAGGACGAACACCGGGGAGCTGTTTTTT
cdr3_aa: CASSDSRTNTGELFF

j_call: TRBJ2-1
v_call: TRBV19
d_call: .
clone_size: .
cdr3_nt: TGTGCCAGTAAGCTACAGTTCACCTCCTACAATGAGCAGTTCTTC
cdr3_aa: CASKLQFTSYNEQFF

j_call: TRBJ1-1
v_call: TRBV7-3
d_call: .
clone_size: .
cdr3_nt: TGTGCCAGCAGCTACAGGGCCGTTGAAGCTTTCTTT
cdr3_aa: CASSYRAVEAFF

j_call: TRBJ2-3
v_call: TRBV7-2
d_call: .
clone_size: .
cdr3_nt: TGTGCCAGCAGGCTTGGGGGCTTAGATACGCAGTATTTT
cdr3_aa: CASRLGGLDTQYF

j_call: TRBJ1-1
v_call: TRBV10-3
d_call: .
clone_size: .
cdr3_nt: TGTGCCATCAGTGAGTCTAATGGCAGGGGCGCACTCGGAGCTTTCTTT
cdr3_aa: CAISESNGRGALGAFF

j_call: TRBJ2-4
v_call: TRBV4-1
d_call: TRBD2
clone_size: .
cdr3_nt: TGCGCCAGCAGCCAAGAACAGATCCTAGGACTAGCGGGAGTCGCAGCCAAAAACATTCAGTACTTC
cdr3_aa: CASSQEQILGLAGVAAKNIQYF

j_call: TRBJ1-2
v_call: TRBV28
d_call: TRBD1
clone_size: few
cdr3_nt: TGTGCCGTCCGGGACAGAGCTAACTATGGCTACACCTTC
cdr3_aa: CAVRDRANYGYTF

j_call: TRBJ2-1
v_call: TRBV30
d_call: .
clone_size: .
cdr3_nt: TGTGCCTGGAGTGTCAGTTACAATGAGCAGTTCTTC
cdr3_aa: CAWSVSYNEQFF

j_call: TRBJ2-1
v_call: TRBV19
d_call: .
clone_size: .
cdr3_nt: TGTGCCAGTAGTACCACCCAACCGGAGGGTGAGCAGTTCTTC
cdr3_aa: CASSTTQPEGEQFF

j_call: TRBJ1-3
v_call: TRBV5-1
d_call: TRBD1
clone_size: .
cdr3_nt: TGCGCCAGCAGCTCGCGCGCCCGGGACAGGTCCTCTGGAAACACCATATATTTT
cdr3_aa: CASSSRARDRSSGNTIYF

j_call: TRBJ1-2
v_call: TRBV6-5
d_call: .
clone_size: .
cdr3_nt: TGTGCCGGCAGAGACAGGTTTGGCTACACCTTC
cdr3_aa: CAGRDRFGYTF

j_call: TRBJ2-1
v_call: TRBV6-7
d_call: TRBD1
clone_size: .
cdr3_nt: TGTGCCAGCAGCCAGAACCACGGGACAGTTTACAATGAGCAGTTCTTC
cdr3_aa: CASSQNHGTVYNEQFF

j_call: TRBJ1-2
v_call: TRBV10-3
d_call: TRBD1
clone_size: .
cdr3_nt: TGTGCCATCAGTGTGGACAGGGGGGTCTATGGCTACACCTTC
cdr3_aa: CAISVDRGVYGYTF

j_call: TRBJ2-7
v_call: TRBV27
d_call: .
clone_size: .
cdr3_nt: TGTGCCAGCAGTTTAGAAGGGGGCTACGAGCAGTACTTC
cdr3_aa: CASSLEGGYEQYF

j_call: TRBJ1-5
v_call: TRBV5-1
d_call: .
clone_size: .
cdr3_nt: TGCGCCAGCAGCCGTGACGCGGGGAGCGATCAGCCCCAGCATTTT
cdr3_aa: CASSRDAGSDQPQHF

j_call: TRBJ2-7
v_call: TRBV7-2
d_call: TRBD2
clone_size: .
cdr3_nt: TGTGCCAGCAGCCCGGGACTAGCGGGAGTTAGCTCCTACGAGCAGTACTTC
cdr3_aa: CASSPGLAGVSSYEQYF

j_call: TRBJ2-1
v_call: TRBV30
d_call: TRBD2
clone_size: .
cdr3_nt: TGTGCCTTCGGACTAGCGGGAAGTGGTGAGCAGTTCTTC
cdr3_aa: CAFGLAGSGEQFF

j_call: TRBJ2-5
v_call: TRBV5-4
d_call: TRBD1
clone_size: .
cdr3_nt: TGTGCCACCTCCGGACAGGGTTTTAAGACCCAGTACTTC
cdr3_aa: CATSGQGFKTQYF

j_call: TRBJ2-1
v_call: TRBV2
d_call: .
clone_size: .
cdr3_nt: TGTGCCAGCAGTGATAGAGGTAGGGGAGGAAGCGAGCAGTTCTTC
cdr3_aa: CASSDRGRGGSEQFF

j_call: TRBJ2-1
v_call: TRBV10-2
d_call: .
clone_size: .
cdr3_nt: TGCGCCAGCAACTCTCTTGCCCTGTTGGATGAGCAGTTCTTC
cdr3_aa: CASNSLALLDEQFF

j_call: TRBJ1-4
v_call: TRBV5-8
d_call: TRBD1
clone_size: .
cdr3_nt: TGTGCCAGCAGCCAGGGACAGGGGTCAACTAATGAAAAACTGTTTTTT
cdr3_aa: CASSQGQGSTNEKLFF

j_call: TRBJ2-1
v_call: TRBV21-1
d_call: .
clone_size: .
cdr3_nt: TGTGCCAGCAGCAAAGTACCGGGAGATGAGCAGTTCTTC
cdr3_aa: CASSKVPGDEQFF

j_call: TRBJ2-3
v_call: TRBV18
d_call: TRBD2
clone_size: .
cdr3_nt: TGTGCCAGCTCCCGGGGGACTAGCGGGAGAGGGACAGATACGCAGTATTTT
cdr3_aa: CASSRGTSGRGTDTQYF

j_call: TRBJ2-5
v_call: TRBV5-6
d_call: TRBD2
clone_size: .
cdr3_nt: TGTGCCAGCAGCACTAGCGGGAGTAGGTTCTACAAGAGCGGAGAGACCCAGTACTTC
cdr3_aa: CASSTSGSRFYKSGETQYF

j_call: TRBJ1-4
v_call: TRBV5-1
d_call: .
clone_size: .
cdr3_nt: TGCGCCAGCACCCGGGACACCCGGGATGAAAAACTGTTTTTT
cdr3_aa: CASTRDTRDEKLFF

j_call: TRBJ2-3
v_call: TRBV11-2
d_call: .
clone_size: .
cdr3_nt: TGTGCCAGCAGCTCAACCGGGACTTACACAGATACGCAGTATTTT
cdr3_aa: CASSSTGTYTDTQYF

j_call: TRBJ1-5
v_call: TRBV10-2
d_call: TRBD1
clone_size: .
cdr3_nt: TGCGCCAGCGGTCTCGGGACAGGGCATCAGCCCCAGCATTTT
cdr3_aa: CASGLGTGHQPQHF

j_call: TRBJ2-7
v_call: TRBV4-2
d_call: .
clone_size: .
cdr3_nt: TGTGCCAGCAGCCAAGATCTAGAGCACAACGAGCAGTACTTC
cdr3_aa: CASSQDLEHNEQYF

j_call: TRBJ2-5
v_call: TRBV5-1
d_call: TRBD2
clone_size: .
cdr3_nt: TGCGCCAGCAGCCACCGACTAGCGGGAGGGCCAGAGACCCAGTACTTC
cdr3_aa: CASSHRLAGGPETQYF

j_call: TRBJ1-4
v_call: TRBV29-1
d_call: TRBD1
clone_size: .
cdr3_nt: TGCAGCGTTGCTAGCACAGGGGTTGAAAAACTGTTTTTT
cdr3_aa: CSVASTGVEKLFF

j_call: TRBJ2-2
v_call: TRBV6-5
d_call: .
clone_size: once
cdr3_nt: TGTGCCAGCAGCCGACAGTCAATCTTCACCGGGGAGCTGTTTTTT
cdr3_aa: CASSRQSIFTGELFF